Following are 5 T cell receptor beta chains from one sample sequenced in a study of CD8+ T cells in alopecia areata (dated by TCRdb to the late 2010s). Libraries were built with the immunoSEQ multiplex PCR assay. For TCR sequencing, RNA was extracted from every sample and reverse transcribed into cDNA to serve as template. TCRdb retrieved this table from immuneACCESS and kept in-frame rearrangements only. Not all clones are present; in checked studies, unresolved V genes account for under half, and no reason is known for the remainder. This sample comprises roughly 97,000 clones, around 38% of them detected only once. The biggest ten clones account for 1.3% of the sample. Sequencing input: CD4+ T cells sorted from blood. All receptors derive from a human donor with alopecia areata.

This clone has a handful of counts. The rearrangement links TRBV5-1 to TRBJ1-5; D might be TRBD1 (6 bases). Trimming stripped 0 bases from V and 4 bases from J, with 11 bases between. The CDR3 length is 15 residues. Germline CDR1 and CDR2: SGHRS and YFSETQ. CDR3 residues: CASSLGPRGNQPQHF. CDR3 bases: TGCGCCAGCAGCTTGGGACCCAGGGGAAATCAGCCCCAGCATTTT.

V usage is TRBV4-1 and J usage is TRBJ2-5; D gene unclear. The V gene's germline CDR1 is MGHRA and CDR2 YSYEKL. The CDR3 is 16 residues long. Trimming pared 2 bases from V and 5 bases from J, leaving 18 bases between. The CDR3 loop reads CASSQTGPETGETQYF. CDR3 nucleotide sequence: TGCGCCAGCAGCCAAACCGGGCCAGAAACCGGGGAGACCCAGTACTTC.

V gene TRBV5-1 combines with J gene TRBJ2-1; D remains unclear. CDR3 length: 15 amino acids. Trimming removed 0 bases at V and 3 bases at J, with 10 bases between. The germline V gene encodes CDR1 SGHRS and CDR2 YFSETQ. Here the CDR3 DNA reads TGCGCCAGCAGCTTGGCCGTGGGTAGCTACAATGAGCAGTTCTTC. The encoded protein is CASSLAVGSYNEQFF.

This clone was recorded a few times. The rearrangement links TRBV2 to TRBJ2-5, with D uncertain. The CDR3 has 15 amino acids. The V end was cut by 6 bases, the J end by 1 base, with 15 bases between. The germline V gene encodes CDR1 SNHLY and CDR2 FYNNEI. The CDR3 here is CASRGLPMGQETQYF. CDR3 coding DNA: TGTGCCAGCAGAGGGCTTCCCATGGGCCAAGAGACCCAGTACTTC.

This clone was seen more than once but under ten times. This chain connects TRBV15 to TRBJ2-5; tentatively, D is TRBD1 (6 bases). Germline V gene sequence: CDR1 LNHNV, CDR2 YYDKDF (reference sequence). Trimming left V 0 bases short and J 0 bases short, with 8 bases between. This CDR3 region has 15 residues. CDR3 coding DNA: TGTGCCACCAGCAGAGAACAGGGCAACCAAGAGACCCAGTACTTC. Its protein product is CATSREQGNQETQYF.